The 24 T cell receptor beta chains in this list originate from one sample, sequenced in a study of tumor-infiltrating lymphocytes in oesophageal squamous cell carcinoma (dated by TCRdb to 2016 to 2018). The library was built by means of PCR. Instrument on record: Illumina HiSeq 2000. Clones were called with MiXCR by TCRdb after fastp trimmed the public reads at Q25, and only in-frame beta chains were retained. Each entry merges the rows of one CDR3 protein and shows their most common DNA and genes. Within this sample are about 12,000 distinct CDR3 sequences, with roughly 58% of them counted one time only. Approximately 32% of the sample goes to the ten largest clones. The sequenced sample was esophageal tumor tissue. The receptor source for this set is a female donor with esophageal squamous cell carcinoma.

This clonotype showed up just once. The chain recombines TRBV24-1 with TRBJ2-6, with TRBD2 identical over 15 bases. The J segment lost 0 bases and the V segment lost 4 bases, leaving 3 bases of the junction unmatched. The CDR3 sequence is 19 residues long. The germline gives CDR1 KGHDR, CDR2 SFDVKD. The CDR3: CATSEGLAGGPSGANVLTF. CDR3 in DNA: TGTGCCACCAGTGAAGGACTAGCGGGAGGGCCCTCTGGGGCCAACGTCCTGACTTTC.

The rearrangement joins TRBV7-2 to TRBJ2-3; D might be TRBD2 (6 bases). The DNA end is more similar to TRBJ2-7, so the J call may be wrong. The CDR3 is 12 amino acids. The germline gives CDR1 SGHTA, CDR2 FQGNSA. CDR3 residues: CASSLLGGEQYF. The CDR3, as DNA: TGTGCCAGCAGCTTATTGGGGGGCGAGCAGTACTTC.

This clonotype rates as large. The rearrangement joins TRBV7-9 to TRBJ2-2, with 13 bases that match TRBD2. This CDR3 comprises 17 residues. Trimming removed 6 bases from V and 0 bases from J; junction bases left unmatched: 4. Germline values: CDR1 SEHNR, CDR2 FQNEAQ (reference sequence). CDR3 sequence reads: CASRPTSGGANTGELFF. The CDR3 coding sequence is TGTGCCAGCAGACCTACTAGCGGGGGGGCGAACACCGGGGAGCTGTTTTTT.

The V and J genes are TRBV12-3 or TRBV12-4 and TRBJ1-5; 8 bases line up with TRBD1. CDR3 length equals 13 residues. V trimming: 6 bases; J trimming: 3 bases; junction bases outside the gene matches: 1. CDR3 sequence: CASRTGDNQPQHF. The CDR3 DNA is TGTGCCAGCAGGACAGGGGACAATCAGCCCCAGCATTTT.

This chain connects TRBV7-3 to TRBJ2-7; tentative D call: TRBD2 (6 bases). The J call may not be correct, given that the DNA end is closer to TRBJ2-5. Germline V lookup: CDR1 SGHTA, CDR2 FQGTGA. The CDR3 is 15 amino acids. The DNA of the CDR3 is TGTGCCAGCAGCTTTCAGGGAGGCGGAGGGGAGACCCAGTACTTC. This translates into CASSFQGGGGETQYF.

Note on this clonotype: A read error may be the cause here, since a much bigger clone is one base away. The chain is built from TRBV27 and TRBJ2-5; 9 bases are shared with TRBD2. The J call is in doubt because the DNA end fits TRBJ2-1 better. The germline V gene encodes CDR1 MNHEY and CDR2 SMNVEV (reference sequence). The CDR3 sequence is 14 residues long. Written as DNA, the CDR3 is TGTGCCAGCAGTTCTCTAGCGGGATCCTACGAGCAGTTCTTC. Protein: CASSSLAGSYEQFF.

The chain links TRBV7-9 to TRBJ2-2; TRBD1 is a possible D gene (8 bases). CDR1 is SEHNR, CDR2 FQNEAQ, per germline (reference sequence). This CDR3 region has 17 residues. V was clipped by 5 bases and J by 4 bases, with 20 bases between them. The DNA of the CDR3 is TGTGCCAGCAGCGTAGACAGGGGAGGGACCTTCACCGGGGAGCTGTTTTTT. Amino acids: CASSVDRGGTFTGELFF.

The chain links TRBV7-6 to TRBJ2-6; D not resolved. Matching the DNA end better, TRBJ2-5 makes the J call doubtful. The CDR3 is made up of 13 amino acids. CDR1 is SGHVS, CDR2 FNYEAQ, per germline. The DNA for the CDR3 is TGTGCCAGCAGTTCAGTGCGGCAAGAGACCCAGTACTTC. The encoded protein is CASSSVRQETQYF.

The genes are TRBV7-3 and TRBJ2-5; possible D gene TRBD2, 6 bases. CDR3 length: 16 amino acids. V was clipped by 2 bases and J by 11 bases, with 24 bases between them. Germline CDR1 SGHTA, CDR2 FQGTGA. CDR3 region: CASSLGSSGLANEQYF. CDR3 DNA sequence: TGTGCCAGCAGCTTAGGCAGTAGCGGTCTGGCCAATGAGCAGTACTTC.

In this sample, this clonotype turned up a few times. The gene calls are TRBV7-2 and TRBJ2-1, with D maybe TRBD2 (6 bases). Germline CDR1 and CDR2: SGHTA and FQGNSA. Trimming took off 0 bases at V and 0 bases at J, with 9 bases between the two ends. The CDR3 is 16 amino acids. CDR3 bases: TGTGCCAGCAGCTTAGCGCTAGCGCCCTCCTACAATGAGCAGTTCTTC. Translated: CASSLALAPSYNEQFF.

V and J are TRBV5-1 and TRBJ2-3; weak D call: TRBD1 (5 bases). Germline V CDR1 and CDR2: SGHRS, YFSETQ. The length of the CDR3 is 14 residues. The V gene lost 2 bases and the J gene lost 6 bases, with 13 bases spanning the gap. This CDR3 reads CASSFSATADTQYF. The CDR3 DNA follows: TGCGCCAGCAGCTTTTCTGCGACAGCTGATACGCAGTATTTT.

The gene calls are TRBV11-1 and TRBJ2-3; D gene ambiguous. The germline V gene encodes CDR1 SGHAT and CDR2 FQDESV (reference sequence). The length of the CDR3 is 12 residues. The V end lost 1 base, the J end lost 7 bases, and 6 bases lay between the germline ends. CDR3 DNA sequence: TGTGCCAGCAGCTTAGGAGAGAATACGCAGTATTTT. Residues: CASSLGENTQYF.

About this clonotype itself: The missing conserved phenylalanine or tryptophan at the end of this CDR3 makes a read error likely. The DNA is omitted, as the CDR3 cannot be located on it reliably, and the CDR3 follows TCRdb's listing. This chain connects TRBV7-3 to TRBJ1-1; the table's D call TRBD1 went unverified against the DNA. Germline V CDR1 and CDR2: SGHTA, FQGTGA. The CDR3 is 9 residues long, ends included. The CDR3 reads CASSLTSAP.

In regard to this clonotype: At one of its ends the junction is not consistent with the germline gene, which may arise from a read error. J is TRBJ2-7 and V is TRBV6-1; the D is unclear. The CDR3 consists of 12 residues. Germline loops: CDR1 MNHNS, CDR2 SASEGT. This CDR3 is CASSEIGETQYF. CDR3 DNA: TGTGCCAGCAGTGAAATTGGAGAGACCCAGTACTTT.

V usage is TRBV6-6 and J usage is TRBJ2-4, with D possibly matching TRBD2 (6 bases). The end of the DNA is better explained by TRBJ2-5, so the J call may be wrong. Per germline, CDR1 MNHNY and CDR2 SVGAGI (reference sequence). This CDR3 region has 15 residues. CDR3 amino acids: CASSYGAGSGETQYF. DNA of the CDR3: TGTGCCAGCAGTTACGGCGCGGGATCCGGGGAGACCCAGTACTTC.

In its sample, this clonotype was seen a few times. The chain carries TRBV14 and TRBJ1-6, with 8 bases identical to TRBD1. The ends lost 2 bases at V and 7 bases at J; junction bases unmatched: 1. CDR1 is SGHDN and CDR2 is FVKESK in the germline V gene. The CDR3 extends over 14 amino acids. This chain's CDR3 is CASSQRQGNSPLHF. CDR3 coding DNA: TGTGCCAGCAGCCAAAGACAGGGGAATTCACCCCTCCACTTT.

This chain connects TRBV11-2 to TRBJ2-1; TRBD2 agrees at 11 bases. The J call may be incorrect, as the DNA end agrees better with TRBJ2-7. The germline V gene has CDR1 SGHAT and CDR2 FQNNGV. The CDR3 spans 16 residues. The CDR3 spells CASSLGLADPRHEQYF. Written as DNA, the CDR3 is TGTGCCAGCAGCTTGGGACTAGCGGATCCCCGCCACGAGCAGTACTTC.

In nucleotides, the CDR3 is TGTGCCAGCAACGAGGGGTACTCCTACGAGCAGTACTTC. Translation gives CASNEGYSYEQYF. The chain employs TRBV7-6 and TRBJ2-5; D tentatively reads TRBD1 or TRBD2 (5 bases each). Matching the DNA end better, TRBJ2-7 makes the J call doubtful. This CDR3 is built from 13 residues. Germline V lookup: CDR1 SGHVS, CDR2 FNYEAQ.

In its sample, this clonotype ranks as medium-sized. The J gene is TRBJ2-6, the V gene TRBV14; 8 positions agree with TRBD2. The CDR3 runs to 17 residues. The junction had 4 bases not matched to a gene; V was cut back by 3 bases and J by 0 bases. Germline values: CDR1 SGHDN, CDR2 FVKESK. The CDR3 loop reads CASSHLAGTSGANVLTF. CDR3 nucleotides: TGTGCCAGCAGCCATTTAGCGGGGACCTCTGGGGCCAACGTCCTGACTTTC.

This clonotype appeared a single time. V and J are TRBV7-3 and TRBJ1-3; no firm D call. The CDR3 is 14 residues long. Germline V gene data show CDR1 as SGHTA and CDR2 as FQGTGA. V lost 2 bases, J lost 2 bases, and 7 bases lay in between. The chain's CDR3 is CASSLGETGNTIYF. The CDR3 DNA is TGTGCCAGCAGCTTAGGGGAGACTGGAAACACCATATATTTT.

This clonotype was counted a few times. In this CDR3 the conserved last residue, phenylalanine or tryptophan, is missing, so a read error is likely. The limits of the CDR3 on the DNA are not certain, so only TCRdb's listed CDR3 is given. The chain couples TRBV7-2 to TRBJ2-3; TRBD2, as called in the table, went unchecked against the DNA. The germline V gene encodes CDR1 SGHTA and CDR2 FQGNSA. The CDR3 contains 12 residues when both ends are counted. CDR3: CASGPRSGFFGP.

By share, this clonotype ranks as large (0.1 to 1%). CDR3 amino acids: CASSANRGRDTQYF. DNA for the CDR3: TGTGCCAGCAGCGCGAACAGGGGGCGGGATACGCAGTATTTT. The genes are TRBV7-2 and TRBJ2-3, with 9 bases that match TRBD1. CDR1 is SGHTA and CDR2 is FQGNSA in the germline V gene. This CDR3 spans 14 amino acids. Losses at the gene ends were 5 bases for V and 6 bases for J; bases not matched to a gene: 6. Variable domain in full (rest from reference TRBV7-2 and TRBJ2-3): GAGVSQSPSNKVTEKGKDVELRCDPISGHTALYWYRQSLGQGLEFLIYFQGNSAPDKSGLPSDRFSAERTGGSVSTLTIQRTQQEDSAVYLCASSANRGRDTQYFGPGTRLTVL.

This clonotype was seen a few times. The chain joins TRBV7-6 to TRBJ2-3; 8 bases map to TRBD1. The J call may be in error: the DNA end matches TRBJ2-5 better. Germline values: CDR1 SGHVS, CDR2 FNYEAQ. The length of the CDR3 is 14 residues. The DNA of the CDR3 is TGTGCCAGCAGCTTAGCGACAGGGGTAGAGACCCAGTACTTC. Translation: CASSLATGVETQYF.

The chain has TRBV7-3 and TRBJ2-1, with 11 bases lining up with TRBD2. The CDR3 runs to 15 residues. With V trimmed by 2 bases and J by 5 bases, 2 bases remained unmatched. Germline-derived CDR1 and CDR2 are SGHTA and FQGTGA. The CDR3 reads CASSLGTSGNNEQFF. The CDR3 DNA is TGTGCCAGCAGCTTAGGGACTAGCGGCAACAATGAGCAGTTCTTC.